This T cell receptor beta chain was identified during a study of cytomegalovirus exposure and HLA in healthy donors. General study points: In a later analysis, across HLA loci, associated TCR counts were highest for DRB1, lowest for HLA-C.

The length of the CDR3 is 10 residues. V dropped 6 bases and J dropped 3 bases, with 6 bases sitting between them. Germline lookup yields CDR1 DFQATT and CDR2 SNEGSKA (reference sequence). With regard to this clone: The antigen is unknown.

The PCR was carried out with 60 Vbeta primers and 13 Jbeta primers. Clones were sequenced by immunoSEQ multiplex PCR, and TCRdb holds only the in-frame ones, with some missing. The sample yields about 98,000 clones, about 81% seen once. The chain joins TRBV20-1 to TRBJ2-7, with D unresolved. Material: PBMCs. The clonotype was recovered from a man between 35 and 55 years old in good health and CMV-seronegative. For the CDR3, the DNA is TGCAGTGCCCTTCTCTACGAGCAGTACTTC. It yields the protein CSALLYEQYF.